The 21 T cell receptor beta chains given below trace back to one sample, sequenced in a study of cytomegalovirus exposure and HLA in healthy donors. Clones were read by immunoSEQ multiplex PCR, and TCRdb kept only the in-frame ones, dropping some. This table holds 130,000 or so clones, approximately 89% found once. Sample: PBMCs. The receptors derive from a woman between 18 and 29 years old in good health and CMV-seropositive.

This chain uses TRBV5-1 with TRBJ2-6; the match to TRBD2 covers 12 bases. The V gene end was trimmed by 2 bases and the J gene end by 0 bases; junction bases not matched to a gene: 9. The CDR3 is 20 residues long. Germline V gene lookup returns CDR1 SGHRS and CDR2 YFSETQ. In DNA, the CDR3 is TGCGCCAGCAGCTTTGAGCTACTAGCGGGGGGCCTCTCTGGGGCCAACGTCCTGACTTTC. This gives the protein CASSFELLAGGLSGANVLTF.

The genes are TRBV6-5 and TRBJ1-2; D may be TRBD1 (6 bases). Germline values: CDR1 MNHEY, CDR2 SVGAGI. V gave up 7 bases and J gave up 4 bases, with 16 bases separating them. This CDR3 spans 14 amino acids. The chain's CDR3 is CASTQWTDLYGYTF. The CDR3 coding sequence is TGTGCCAGCACTCAATGGACAGACCTCTATGGCTACACCTTC.

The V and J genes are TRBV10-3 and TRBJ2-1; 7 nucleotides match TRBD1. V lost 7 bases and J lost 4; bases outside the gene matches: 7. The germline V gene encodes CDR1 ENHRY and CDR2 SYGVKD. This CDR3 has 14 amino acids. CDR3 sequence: CAIMVDREYNEQFF. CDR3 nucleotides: TGTGCCATCATGGTAGACAGGGAATACAATGAGCAGTTCTTC.

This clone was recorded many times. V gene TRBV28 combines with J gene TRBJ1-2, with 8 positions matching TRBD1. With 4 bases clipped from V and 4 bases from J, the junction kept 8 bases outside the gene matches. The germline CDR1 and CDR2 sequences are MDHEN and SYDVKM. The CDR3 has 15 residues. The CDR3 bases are TGTGCCAGCAGTTACCGACAGGGGACCATCTATGGCTACACCTTC. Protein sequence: CASSYRQGTIYGYTF.

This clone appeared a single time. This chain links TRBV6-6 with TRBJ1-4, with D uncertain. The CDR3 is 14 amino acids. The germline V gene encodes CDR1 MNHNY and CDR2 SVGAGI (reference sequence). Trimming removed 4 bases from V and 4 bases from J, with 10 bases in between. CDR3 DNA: TGTGCCAGCAGTTCATCTGGGCTTAATGAAAAACTGTTTTTT. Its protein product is CASSSSGLNEKLFF.

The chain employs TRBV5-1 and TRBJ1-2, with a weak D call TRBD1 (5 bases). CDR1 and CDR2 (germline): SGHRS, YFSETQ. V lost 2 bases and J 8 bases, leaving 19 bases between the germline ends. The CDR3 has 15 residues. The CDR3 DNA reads TGCGCCAGCAGCTTAGAGGGGCGCGGGGATCGAGGCTACACCTTC. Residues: CASSLEGRGDRGYTF.

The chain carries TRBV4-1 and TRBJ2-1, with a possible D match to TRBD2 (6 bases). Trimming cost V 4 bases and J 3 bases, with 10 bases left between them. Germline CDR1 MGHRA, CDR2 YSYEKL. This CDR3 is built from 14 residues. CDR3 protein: CASSPSSVYNEQFF. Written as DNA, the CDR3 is TGCGCCAGCAGCCCTTCTAGCGTCTACAATGAGCAGTTCTTC.

Here the CDR3 reads CASSSAGGIYEQYF. The DNA for the CDR3 is TGTGCCAGCAGCTCGGCCGGGGGGATCTACGAGCAGTACTTC. The gene calls are TRBV5-4 and TRBJ2-7, with TRBD2 matching over 7 bases. The CDR3 has 14 amino acids. Germline CDR1 SGHNT, CDR2 YYREEE (reference sequence). V was pared by 3 bases and J by 3 bases, with 6 bases of the junction left unmatched.

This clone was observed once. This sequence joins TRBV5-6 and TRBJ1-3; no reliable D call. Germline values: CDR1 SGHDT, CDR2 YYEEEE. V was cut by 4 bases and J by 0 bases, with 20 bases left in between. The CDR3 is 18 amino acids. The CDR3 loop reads CASSLGWRSYSSGNTIYF. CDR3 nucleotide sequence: TGTGCCAGCAGCCTAGGCTGGCGGAGCTATAGCTCTGGAAACACCATATATTTT.

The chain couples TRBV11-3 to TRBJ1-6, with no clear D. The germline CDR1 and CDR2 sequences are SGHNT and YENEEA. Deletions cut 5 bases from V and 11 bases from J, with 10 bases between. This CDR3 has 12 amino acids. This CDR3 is CASSAGGPPLHF. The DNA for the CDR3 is TGTGCCAGCAGCGCGGGTGGTCCACCCCTCCACTTT.

The chain's CDR3 is CASSEALWRSVPQHF. Written as DNA, the CDR3 is TGTGCCAGCAGTGAAGCCCTGTGGAGGTCCGTGCCCCAGCATTTT. The chain recombines TRBV2 with TRBJ1-5; D gene unclear. This CDR3 contains 15 residues. The V and J ends lost 0 bases and 9 bases respectively, with 15 bases between them. CDR1 is SNHLY, CDR2 FYNNEI, per germline.

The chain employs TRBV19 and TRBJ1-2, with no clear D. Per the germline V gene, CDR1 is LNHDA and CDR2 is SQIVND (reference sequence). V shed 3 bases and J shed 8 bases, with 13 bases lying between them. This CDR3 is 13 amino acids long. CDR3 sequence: CASSIPEYEGYTF. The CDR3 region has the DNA TGTGCCAGTAGTATCCCCGAGTATGAGGGCTACACCTTC.

The CDR3 DNA sequence: TGTGCCAGCAGCCGGTCCATAAAACTCGAGAACTATGGCTACACCTTC. It is translated as CASSRSIKLENYGYTF. The rearrangement links TRBV5-5 to TRBJ1-2; D is uncertain. Germline lookup yields CDR1 SGHKS and CDR2 YYEKEE (reference sequence). The CDR3 consists of 16 residues. Trimming removed 4 bases from V and 2 bases from J, with 18 bases in between.

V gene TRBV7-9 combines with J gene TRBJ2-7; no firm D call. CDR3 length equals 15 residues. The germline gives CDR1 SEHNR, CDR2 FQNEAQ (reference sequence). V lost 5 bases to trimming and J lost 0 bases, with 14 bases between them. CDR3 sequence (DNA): TGTGCCAGCAGCCCCACGATTTCTAGCTCCTACGAGCAGTACTTC. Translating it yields CASSPTISSSYEQYF.

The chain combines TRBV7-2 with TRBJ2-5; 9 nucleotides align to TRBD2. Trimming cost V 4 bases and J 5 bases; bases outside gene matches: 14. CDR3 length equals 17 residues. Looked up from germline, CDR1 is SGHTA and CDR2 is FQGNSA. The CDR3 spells CASSSRGASGAGETQYF. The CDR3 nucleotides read TGTGCCAGCAGCTCCAGGGGTGCTAGCGGGGCGGGGGAGACCCAGTACTTC.

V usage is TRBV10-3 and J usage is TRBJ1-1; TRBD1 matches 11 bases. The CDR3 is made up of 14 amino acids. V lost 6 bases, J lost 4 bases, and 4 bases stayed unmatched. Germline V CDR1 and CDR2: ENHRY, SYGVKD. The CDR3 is CAIRDRGLGTEAFF. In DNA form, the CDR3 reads TGTGCCATCAGGGACAGGGGGCTGGGCACTGAAGCTTTCTTT.

CDR3 in DNA: TGTGCCAGCAGCTTGGTCGAGGAGAACACTGAAGCTTTCTTT. It codes for CASSLVEENTEAFF. The chain combines TRBV5-6 with TRBJ1-1; D uncertain. Per germline, CDR1 SGHDT and CDR2 YYEEEE. CDR3 length: 14 amino acids. The V end lost 0 bases, the J end lost 1 base, and 7 bases lay between the germline ends.

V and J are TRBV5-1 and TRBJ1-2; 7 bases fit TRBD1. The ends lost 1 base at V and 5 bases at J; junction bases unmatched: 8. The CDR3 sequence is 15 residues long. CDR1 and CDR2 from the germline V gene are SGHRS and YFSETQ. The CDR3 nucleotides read TGCGCCAGCAGCTTGTCTGGGGGGACAGAGTATGGCTACACCTTC. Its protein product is CASSLSGGTEYGYTF. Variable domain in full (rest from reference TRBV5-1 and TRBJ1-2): KAGVTQTPRYLIKTRGQQVTLSCSPISGHRSVSWYQQTPGQGLQFLFEYFSETQRNKGNFPGRFSGRQFSNSRSEMNVSTLELGDSALYLCASSLSGGTEYGYTFGSGTRLTVV.

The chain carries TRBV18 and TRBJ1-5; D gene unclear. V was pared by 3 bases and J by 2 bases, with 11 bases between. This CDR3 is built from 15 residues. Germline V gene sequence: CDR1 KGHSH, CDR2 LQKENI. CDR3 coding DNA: TGTGCCAGCTCACCCGGAGACGGGGGCAATCAGCCCCAGCATTTT. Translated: CASSPGDGGNQPQHF.

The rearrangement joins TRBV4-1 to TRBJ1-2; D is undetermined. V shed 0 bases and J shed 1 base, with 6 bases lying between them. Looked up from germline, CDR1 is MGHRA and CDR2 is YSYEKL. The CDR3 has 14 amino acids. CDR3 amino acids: CASSQEELNYGYTF. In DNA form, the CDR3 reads TGCGCCAGCAGCCAAGAAGAACTTAACTATGGCTACACCTTC.

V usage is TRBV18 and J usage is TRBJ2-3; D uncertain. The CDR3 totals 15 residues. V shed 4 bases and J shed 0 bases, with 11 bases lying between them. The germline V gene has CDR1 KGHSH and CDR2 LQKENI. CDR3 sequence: CASSQYTHSTDTQYF. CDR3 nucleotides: TGTGCCAGCTCACAGTACACCCATAGCACAGATACGCAGTATTTT.